This record concerns one TCR beta chain sequence. This record comes from a study of T cells in Graves' hyperthyroidism and ophthalmopathy. PBMCs stemmed from more than 7.5 ml fresh peripheral blood. The V and J ends lost 9 bases and 5 bases respectively, with 20 bases between them. The CDR3 covers 14 residues. CDR1 and CDR2 from the germline V gene are SGHNT and YYREEE (reference sequence). Amplification of TCR beta CDR3 regions used RNA as the template. TCR CDR3 underwent first-round RT-PCR with the HTBI primer set. MiXCR, applied by TCRdb to the multiplex PCR reads, yields one record per CDR3 protein. The profile shows more than 300,000 distinct CDR3 sequences, roughly a sixth of them singletons.

The TCR originated in a woman in her twenties or thirties with Graves' hyperthyroidism that later progressed to Graves' ophthalmopathy. This rearrangement joins TRBV5-4 to TRBJ2-5; perhaps TRBD1 as D (6 bases). Material for sequencing was blood. The CDR3 DNA reads as TGTGCCATCCCAGGCCCCAGGGGTGGGGAGACCCAGTACTTC. This encodes CAIPGPRGGETQYF.